These T cell receptor beta chains were read from a single sample in a study of CD8+CD57+ T cells in acquired aplastic anemia. Via MiXCR, TCRdb re-called the reads, giving one row per CDR3 protein. The sample lists under 200,000 distinct CDR3 sequences, 60% to 80% occurring once. The sequencing sample was made of sorted CD4+, CD8+, or CD8+CD57+ T cells (not recorded which) from PBMCs. The receptor source for this set is a human donor with aplastic anemia. The CDR3 runs from the conserved cysteine through the conserved F or W. The D gene is left open where the match is weak. Part of the rows lack a size; the others show once, few, many or a class for expanded clones.

V gene: TRBV9
J gene: TRBJ1-4
D gene: TRBD1
clone size: .
CDR3 protein: CASSVTGRTGSEKLFF
CDR3 DNA: TGTGCCAGCAGCGTAACGGGCCGGACAGGGAGTGAAAAACTGTTTTTT

V gene: TRBV6-1
J gene: TRBJ2-1
D gene: .
clone size: once
CDR3 protein: CASSEAGGFNEQFF
CDR3 DNA: TGTGCCAGCAGTGAAGCCGGGGGATTCAATGAGCAGTTCTTC

V gene: TRBV9
J gene: TRBJ2-2
D gene: TRBD2
clone size: .
CDR3 protein: CASSGGGTGELFF
CDR3 DNA: TGTGCCAGCAGCGGGGGAGGGACCGGGGAACTGTTTTTT

V gene: TRBV19
J gene: TRBJ2-7
D gene: TRBD1
clone size: once
CDR3 protein: CASSIPGQGVYEQYF
CDR3 DNA: TGTGCCAGTAGTATCCCTGGACAGGGAGTGTACGAGCAGTACTTC

V gene: TRBV10-1
J gene: TRBJ1-1
D gene: .
clone size: once
CDR3 protein: CASSELQTGYEAFF
CDR3 DNA: TGCGCCAGCAGTGAGTTACAGACTGGGTATGAAGCTTTCTTT

V gene: TRBV7-3
J gene: TRBJ1-6
D gene: .
clone size: .
CDR3 protein: CASSPQGTYNSPLHF
CDR3 DNA: TGTGCCAGCAGCCCACAGGGCACTTATAATTCACCCCTCCACTTT

V gene: TRBV20-1
J gene: TRBJ2-5
D gene: TRBD1
clone size: .
CDR3 protein: CSARELNPGQGIETQYF
CDR3 DNA: TGCAGTGCTAGAGAACTAAACCCGGGACAGGGGATTGAGACCCAGTACTTC

V gene: TRBV9
J gene: TRBJ1-6
D gene: .
clone size: .
CDR3 protein: CASSVEGVGNSPLHF
CDR3 DNA: TGTGCCAGCAGCGTAGAAGGTGTGGGAAATTCACCCCTCCACTTT

V gene: TRBV10-3
J gene: TRBJ1-5
D gene: TRBD1
clone size: .
CDR3 protein: CAISERQGAIQPQHF
CDR3 DNA: TGTGCCATCAGTGAAAGACAGGGGGCCATTCAGCCCCAGCATTTT

V gene: TRBV7-2
J gene: TRBJ2-2
D gene: .
clone size: .
CDR3 protein: CASSFIVTGELFF
CDR3 DNA: TGTGCCAGCAGCTTCATAGTCACCGGGGAGCTGTTTTTT

V gene: TRBV24-1
J gene: TRBJ1-5
D gene: TRBD1
clone size: .
CDR3 protein: CATSGTGGNQPQHF
CDR3 DNA: TGTGCCACCAGTGGGACAGGGGGCAATCAGCCCCAGCATTTT

V gene: TRBV10-2
J gene: TRBJ2-1
D gene: TRBD1
clone size: .
CDR3 protein: CASSPGQGSAVNEQFF
CDR3 DNA: TGCGCCAGCAGTCCCGGACAGGGTTCCGCCGTCAATGAGCAGTTCTTC

V gene: TRBV20-1
J gene: TRBJ1-2
D gene: TRBD1
clone size: few
CDR3 protein: CSARPGQINYGYTF
CDR3 DNA: TGCAGTGCTAGACCGGGACAGATAAACTATGGCTACACCTTC

V gene: TRBV20-1
J gene: TRBJ1-5
D gene: .
clone size: .
CDR3 protein: CSARDRLGLSNQPQHF
CDR3 DNA: TGCAGTGCTAGAGATCGTTTAGGGTTAAGCAATCAGCCCCAGCATTTT

V gene: TRBV2
J gene: TRBJ2-7
D gene: TRBD1
clone size: .
CDR3 protein: CATHRGYEQYF
CDR3 DNA: TGTGCCACGCACAGGGGATACGAGCAGTACTTC

V gene: TRBV6-6
J gene: TRBJ2-7
D gene: .
clone size: few
CDR3 protein: CASSQRYEQYF
CDR3 DNA: TGTGCCAGCAGCCAGCGGTACGAGCAGTACTTC

V gene: TRBV7-9
J gene: TRBJ2-7
D gene: .
clone size: few
CDR3 protein: CASSEAVGYEQYF
CDR3 DNA: TGTGCCAGCAGTGAAGCTGTGGGCTACGAGCAGTACTTC

V gene: TRBV19
J gene: TRBJ1-4
D gene: TRBD1
clone size: .
CDR3 protein: CASRRTGGNEKLFF
CDR3 DNA: TGTGCCAGTAGGAGGACAGGCGGTAATGAAAAACTGTTTTTT

V gene: TRBV7-2
J gene: TRBJ1-2
D gene: .
clone size: .
CDR3 protein: CASSPGQSNYGYTF
CDR3 DNA: TGTGCCAGCAGCCCAGGACAGTCTAACTATGGCTACACCTTC

V gene: TRBV20-1
J gene: TRBJ2-1
D gene: .
clone size: .
CDR3 protein: CSARFDGSEQFF
CDR3 DNA: TGCAGTGCTAGATTCGACGGGAGTGAGCAGTTCTTC

V gene: TRBV27
J gene: TRBJ1-1
D gene: .
clone size: few
CDR3 protein: CASSPIQANTEAFF
CDR3 DNA: TGTGCCAGCAGTCCAATACAGGCTAACACTGAAGCTTTCTTT

V gene: TRBV29-1
J gene: TRBJ2-1
D gene: TRBD1
clone size: .
CDR3 protein: CSVEGGQGAYNEQFF
CDR3 DNA: TGCAGCGTTGAAGGTGGACAGGGGGCATACAATGAGCAGTTCTTC

V gene: TRBV10-1
J gene: TRBJ2-1
D gene: .
clone size: .
CDR3 protein: CASSEAQFSSYNEQFF
CDR3 DNA: TGCGCCAGCAGTGAGGCCCAGTTTAGCTCCTACAATGAGCAGTTCTTC

V gene: TRBV9
J gene: TRBJ2-1
D gene: TRBD1
clone size: few
CDR3 protein: CASRGTPGQGYNEQFF
CDR3 DNA: TGTGCCAGCAGAGGAACTCCGGGACAGGGGTACAATGAGCAGTTCTTC

V gene: TRBV15
J gene: TRBJ2-3
D gene: .
clone size: few
CDR3 protein: CATSRDGVESTDTQYF
CDR3 DNA: TGTGCCACCAGCAGAGATGGGGTAGAAAGCACAGATACGCAGTATTTT

V gene: TRBV25-1
J gene: TRBJ2-3
D gene: TRBD2
clone size: .
CDR3 protein: CASSEWTSGVPTDTQYF
CDR3 DNA: TGTGCCAGCAGCGAATGGACTAGCGGGGTCCCCACAGATACGCAGTATTTT

V gene: TRBV7-2
J gene: TRBJ2-7
D gene: .
clone size: .
CDR3 protein: CASSRTTPYEQYF
CDR3 DNA: TGTGCCAGCAGCCGGACTACTCCCTACGAGCAGTACTTC

V gene: TRBV19
J gene: TRBJ2-6
D gene: .
clone size: .
CDR3 protein: CASSITTFTLGANVLTF
CDR3 DNA: TGTGCCAGTAGTATAACAACGTTCACCCTTGGGGCCAACGTCCTGACTTTC

V gene: TRBV9
J gene: TRBJ1-2
D gene: .
clone size: .
CDR3 protein: CASSPPTPNYGYTF
CDR3 DNA: TGTGCCAGCAGCCCCCCGACCCCCAACTATGGCTACACCTTC

V gene: TRBV6-5
J gene: TRBJ1-6
D gene: TRBD1
clone size: .
CDR3 protein: CASTPGQANSPLHF
CDR3 DNA: TGTGCCAGCACCCCGGGACAGGCAAATTCACCCCTCCACTTT

V gene: TRBV20-1
J gene: TRBJ1-1
D gene: .
clone size: few
CDR3 protein: CSASQGTTTEAFF
CDR3 DNA: TGCAGTGCTAGCCAGGGAACAACCACTGAAGCTTTCTTT

V gene: TRBV20-1
J gene: TRBJ1-5
D gene: .
clone size: few
CDR3 protein: CSASQGTGNQPQHF
CDR3 DNA: TGCAGTGCTAGTCAAGGGACGGGTAATCAGCCCCAGCATTTT

V gene: TRBV12-3/TRBV12-4
J gene: TRBJ1-5
D gene: .
clone size: .
CDR3 protein: CDSSSYVLRPQHF
CDR3 DNA: TGTGACAGCAGTTCTTACGTCCTTAGGCCCCAGCATTTT

V gene: TRBV15
J gene: TRBJ1-4
D gene: .
clone size: few
CDR3 protein: CATRAGSTNEKLFF
CDR3 DNA: TGTGCCACCAGAGCCGGGTCCACTAATGAAAAACTGTTTTTT

V gene: TRBV25-1
J gene: TRBJ2-5
D gene: TRBD1
clone size: .
CDR3 protein: CASSELRQGGLETQYF
CDR3 DNA: TGTGCCAGCAGTGAATTGAGACAGGGGGGTTTAGAGACCCAGTACTTC

V gene: TRBV4-1
J gene: TRBJ1-6
D gene: .
clone size: .
CDR3 protein: CASSQEGGGVSNSPLHF
CDR3 DNA: TGCGCCAGCAGCCAAGAGGGGGGCGGCGTCTCTAATTCACCCCTCCACTTT

V gene: TRBV6-2/TRBV6-3
J gene: TRBJ1-2
D gene: .
clone size: .
CDR3 protein: CASSYGPTRGYTF
CDR3 DNA: TGTGCCAGCAGTTACGGGCCCACTCGGGGCTACACCTTC

V gene: TRBV11-2
J gene: TRBJ2-2
D gene: .
clone size: .
CDR3 protein: CASNLLVPNTGELFF
CDR3 DNA: TGTGCCAGCAACCTACTAGTCCCGAACACCGGGGAGCTGTTTTTT

V gene: TRBV19
J gene: TRBJ2-7
D gene: TRBD1
clone size: once
CDR3 protein: CASSPTGLQTGSSYEQYF
CDR3 DNA: TGTGCCAGCAGCCCTACCGGGCTTCAGACAGGGAGCTCCTACGAGCAGTACTTC

V gene: TRBV20-1
J gene: TRBJ2-5
D gene: .
clone size: .
CDR3 protein: CSARSHQETQYF
CDR3 DNA: TGCAGTGCTAGGTCTCACCAAGAGACCCAGTACTTC

V gene: TRBV15
J gene: TRBJ1-6
D gene: TRBD1
clone size: .
CDR3 protein: CATSTRTGANSPLHF
CDR3 DNA: TGTGCCACCAGCACCCGGACAGGCGCCAATTCACCCCTCCACTTT

V gene: TRBV19
J gene: TRBJ1-6
D gene: .
clone size: .
CDR3 protein: CASSIDPGLNNSPLHF
CDR3 DNA: TGTGCCAGTAGTATAGATCCAGGACTAAATAATTCACCCCTCCACTTT

V gene: TRBV20-1
J gene: TRBJ1-6
D gene: .
clone size: few
CDR3 protein: CSASYLSNRNSPLHF
CDR3 DNA: TGCAGTGCTAGTTATCTGTCGAACCGTAATTCACCCCTCCACTTT

V gene: TRBV7-9
J gene: TRBJ2-3
D gene: .
clone size: .
CDR3 protein: CASSRGDVGGMQYF
CDR3 DNA: TGTGCCAGCAGCCGAGGGGACGTGGGAGGAATGCAGTATTTT

V gene: TRBV12-3/TRBV12-4
J gene: TRBJ2-1
D gene: TRBD2
clone size: .
CDR3 protein: CASSLGTSGFNNEQFF
CDR3 DNA: TGTGCCAGCAGTTTAGGAACTAGCGGGTTCAACAATGAGCAGTTCTTC

V gene: TRBV2
J gene: TRBJ1-6
D gene: .
clone size: .
CDR3 protein: CASGTEYNSPLHF
CDR3 DNA: TGTGCCAGCGGGACCGAATATAATTCACCCCTCCACTTT

V gene: TRBV9
J gene: TRBJ1-2
D gene: TRBD1
clone size: .
CDR3 protein: CASSISTGMNYGYTF
CDR3 DNA: TGTGCCAGCAGCATCTCGACAGGGATGAACTATGGCTACACCTTC

V gene: TRBV20-1
J gene: TRBJ1-1
D gene: .
clone size: .
CDR3 protein: CSARDPRERDTEAFF
CDR3 DNA: TGCAGTGCTAGAGACCCACGGGAACGGGACACTGAAGCTTTCTTT

V gene: TRBV14
J gene: TRBJ1-2
D gene: TRBD1
clone size: once
CDR3 protein: CASSQDGTGDGYTF
CDR3 DNA: TGTGCCAGCAGCCAAGATGGGACAGGGGATGGCTACACCTTC

V gene: TRBV7-3
J gene: TRBJ2-1
D gene: TRBD2
clone size: few
CDR3 protein: CASSFSRGDNEQFF
CDR3 DNA: TGTGCCAGCAGCTTTTCGCGGGGGGACAATGAGCAGTTCTTC

V gene: TRBV15
J gene: TRBJ2-5
D gene: .
clone size: .
CDR3 protein: CATSRAKETQYF
CDR3 DNA: TGTGCCACCAGCAGAGCGAAAGAGACCCAGTACTTC

V gene: TRBV6-1
J gene: TRBJ2-3
D gene: TRBD2
clone size: .
CDR3 protein: CASSAPGGGADTQYF
CDR3 DNA: TGTGCCAGCAGTGCCCCGGGGGGTGGGGCAGATACGCAGTATTTT

V gene: TRBV29-1
J gene: TRBJ2-1
D gene: TRBD2
clone size: .
CDR3 protein: CSVSRVAGGNEQFF
CDR3 DNA: TGCAGCGTCTCCCGTGTAGCGGGAGGGAATGAGCAGTTCTTC

V gene: TRBV19
J gene: TRBJ1-1
D gene: .
clone size: .
CDR3 protein: CASSTIQKRNTEAFF
CDR3 DNA: TGTGCCAGTAGTACGATACAGAAAAGGAACACTGAAGCTTTCTTT

V gene: TRBV24-1
J gene: TRBJ1-1
D gene: .
clone size: .
CDR3 protein: CATSDPGQGGTEAFF
CDR3 DNA: TGTGCCACCAGTGATCCAGGGCAGGGCGGTACTGAGGCTTTCTTT